The clone carrying this T cell receptor beta chain came up a few times. Its antigen is not known. The CDR3 spans 11 residues. V lost 4 bases, J lost 6 bases, and 8 bases lay in between. The germline gives CDR1 DFQATT, CDR2 SNEGSKA (reference sequence). TCRdb processed the 5' RACE reads anew with MiXCR; each CDR3 protein has one entry. The sample includes roughly 440,000 distinct CDR3 sequences, roughly 18% of them seen just once. This entry comes from a study of CD8 T cells in ankylosing spondylitis. Notes on the study in general: Within ankylosing spondylitis blood, a TCR beta motif made up of roughly eight highly homologous variants appeared to be characteristic.

Specimen: blood, either unsorted or a sorted T cell fraction (not recorded which). The chain has TRBV20-1 and TRBJ2-3; D is undetermined. This sequence was found in a male donor with ankylosing spondylitis. The CDR3 DNA reads as TGCAGTGCTATCCCATTGGATACGCAGTATTTT. Translation: CSAIPLDTQYF.